These 6 T cell receptor beta chains were sequenced from one sample in a study of T cell repertoires in cytomegalovirus infection. No antigen has been identified for these receptors. One entry per CDR3 protein, called by TCRdb with MiXCR from the reads. The table shows a few hundred thousand distinct CDR3 sequences, with 20% to 25% occurring only once. Source: cultured PBMCs, taken from culture after CMV antigen stimulation. These receptors came from a human donor in good health (CMV status not recorded). Some clones in this sample may be carry-over from other donors' samples.

The chain recombines TRBV4-1 with TRBJ2-3; no reliable D call. With 0 bases removed from V and 4 bases from J, the gap between germline ends came to 11 bases. The germline V gene has CDR1 MGHRA and CDR2 YSYEKL. The CDR3 totals 15 residues. The CDR3 region is CASSQDGVGSDTQYF. In DNA, the CDR3 is TGCGCCAGCAGCCAAGATGGTGTGGGTTCAGATACGCAGTATTTT.

J is TRBJ1-1 and V is TRBV6-2 or TRBV6-3; D remains unclear. Germline-derived CDR1 and CDR2 are MNHEY and SVGEGT. The CDR3 runs to 15 residues. Trimming left V 2 bases short and J 5 bases short, with 15 bases between. As DNA, the CDR3 is TGTGCCAGCAGTTACGAGGGCCCTTCAAGAACTGAAGCTTTCTTT. Translated, it gives CASSYEGPSRTEAFF.

The chain combines TRBV7-9 with TRBJ1-5; D might be TRBD1 (5 bases). Germline CDR1 reads SEHNR; CDR2 reads FQNEAQ (reference sequence). The CDR3 sequence is 13 residues long. The V end was cut by 5 bases, the J end by 3 bases, with 8 bases between. CDR3: CASSAGPNQPQHF. CDR3 DNA: TGTGCCAGCAGCGCGGGACCCAATCAGCCCCAGCATTTT.

This clonotype has at least ten counts. Because the CDR3's place on the DNA is in doubt, the DNA is left out and the CDR3 is given as listed by TCRdb. The gene calls are TRBV7-2 and TRBJ1-5; TRBD1, the table's D call, lacks a check against the DNA. Per germline, CDR1 SGHTA and CDR2 FQGNSA. The CDR3 numbers 13 amino acids, ends counted. CDR3 loop: CASSSSGAQPQHF.

DNA for the CDR3: TGTGCCACCAGCACCAAATTCAGGGTCCGCACCGGGGAGCTGTTTTTT. It encodes CATSTKFRVRTGELFF. The chain carries TRBV15 and TRBJ2-2, with a possible D match to TRBD1 (5 bases). V was trimmed by 4 bases and J by 4 bases, leaving 16 bases between them. CDR3 size: 16 residues. Germline CDR1 reads LNHNV; CDR2 reads YYDKDF (reference sequence).

The V gene is TRBV28, the J gene TRBJ2-7; D could derive from TRBD1 or TRBD2 (5 bases each). Germline V lookup: CDR1 MDHEN, CDR2 SYDVKM. Trimming stripped 5 bases from V and 0 bases from J, with 17 bases between. This CDR3 region has 16 residues. The CDR3 DNA follows: TGTGCCAGCAGTATGGGACCTTCAAGGAGCTCCTACGAGCAGTACGTC. Translated: CASSMGPSRSSYEQYV.